This T cell receptor beta chain appears in the sequencing data of a study of blood T cell repertoires in COVID-19. Overall study: Donors in the United States, Italy and Spain gave samples during acute or convalescent COVID-19. The analysed material was cDNA or gDNA that came from T cells, B-cell-depleted T cells, or PBMCs.

In the study's own analysis: From reference gene primer amplification, estimates of nucleated cell counts were derived. The repertoire was sequenced with immunoSEQ multiplex PCR; TCRdb's copy has only in-frame clones and lacks some. V, J and clone size derive from that table, while D and trimming were established from the DNA sequence. Of 65,000 to 70,000 clones in the sample, more than 70% were seen once. Of note for this clone: The identical CDR3 is also encoded by other nucleotide sequences in the sample.

The germline V gene encodes CDR1 SGHTA and CDR2 FQGTGA. CDR3 length: 13 amino acids. V lost 5 bases to trimming and J lost 9 bases, with 14 bases between them. Sample: peripheral blood. This TCR was sampled from a woman in her fifties or sixties with acute or convalescent COVID-19. V gene TRBV7-3 combines with J gene TRBJ2-1; TRBD2 is a possible D gene (5 bases). CDR3 bases: TGTGCCAGCAGCGACGGGGTGGTCCCTGAGCAGTTCTTC. Translation: CASSDGVVPEQFF.